Presented here are 18 T cell receptor beta chains from one specimen sequenced in a study of CD8+CD57+ T cells in acquired aplastic anemia. Template material for TCR beta VDJ and CDR3 profiling consisted of genomic DNA. MiXCR, run by TCRdb on the reads, gives a single entry per CDR3 protein. The sample yields approximately 260,000 distinct CDR3 sequences, around 82% seen once. Patients sequenced had flow cytometry evidence of CD8+CD57+ cell expansion. Sequencing used sorted CD4+, CD8+, or CD8+CD57+ T cells (not recorded which) from PBMCs. These TCRs come from a human donor with aplastic anemia.

The rearrangement uses TRBV7-2 and TRBJ2-7; maybe TRBD2 (6 bases). The V gene's germline CDR1 is SGHTA and CDR2 FQGNSA. This CDR3 has 18 amino acids. V lost 0 bases, J lost 1 base, and 19 bases lay in between. CDR3 in DNA: TGTGCCAGCAGCTTAGCGGGAGGTCCCGAAACGCTTTCCTACGAGCAGTACGTC. Encoded protein: CASSLAGGPETLSYEQYV.

As to this clonotype: This likely comes from a read error, as the CDR3 has no conserved phenylalanine or tryptophan at its end. V is TRBV7-2 and J is TRBJ1-1; unclear D gene. V gave up 6 bases and J gave up 7 bases, with 12 bases separating them. Per the germline V gene, CDR1 is SGHTA and CDR2 is FQGNSA. The CDR3 loop spans 12 amino acids. The CDR3 DNA sequence: TGTGCCAGCAGGGATGGGTACATTGAAGCTTTCTAT. As protein: CASRDGYIEAFY.

The CDR3 loop reads CASSLYQNAYNEPFF. CDR3 DNA: TGTGCCAGCAGCTTATACCAGAACGCCTACAATGAGCCTTTCTTT. The chain has TRBV9 and TRBJ1-1; no reliable D call. The CDR3 is 15 residues long. V was cut by 4 bases and J by 12 bases, with 25 bases left in between. Germline values: CDR1 SGDLS, CDR2 YYNGEE.

The rearrangement uses TRBV7-9 and TRBJ2-5; the D gene could be TRBD1 or TRBD2 (5 bases each). From germline, CDR1 is SEHNR and CDR2 FQNEAQ (reference sequence). Trimming shortened V by 3 bases and J by 14 bases, and 19 bases separated the two germline ends. The CDR3 loop spans 13 amino acids. The CDR3 region is CASSFQGYEGRYF. The CDR3 DNA is TGTGCCAGCAGCTTTCAAGGGTACGAGGGGCGCTACTTC. The full variable domain, rest sourced from reference TRBV7-9 and TRBJ2-5, is DTGVSQNPRHKITKRGQNVTFRCDPISEHNRLYWYRQTLGQGPEFLTYFQNEAQLEKSRLLSDRFSAERPKGSFSTLEIQRTEQGDSAMYLCASSFQGYEGRYFGPGTRLLVL.

V and J are TRBV11-3 and TRBJ2-3; tentatively, D is TRBD2 (5 bases). V shed 2 bases and J shed 5 bases, with 14 bases lying between them. Germline V gene sequence: CDR1 SGHNT, CDR2 YENEEA. This CDR3 contains 15 residues. The CDR3, as DNA: TGTGCCAGCAGCTTAAATCTCGGAAGCGGAGATACGCAGTATTTT. This sequence encodes CASSLNLGSGDTQYF.

In the case of this clonotype: An end of the junction does not agree with germline; a read error may underlie this. The V call is TRBV7-3, the J call TRBJ1-1; tentative D call: TRBD1 (5 bases). Germline V lookup: CDR1 SGHTA, CDR2 FQGTGA. CDR3 length: 15 amino acids. The CDR3 DNA sequence: TGTGCCAGCACCTTACATCTGACAGCCAACACTGAAGCATTCTTT. This translates into CASTLHLTANTEAFF.

V gene TRBV9 combines with J gene TRBJ2-2; D is unresolved. Germline V CDR1 and CDR2: SGDLS, YYNGEE. V was trimmed by 0 bases and J by 0 bases, leaving 12 bases between them. CDR3 length: 17 residues. The CDR3 reads CASSVVPAVANTGELFF. For the CDR3, the DNA is TGTGCCAGCAGCGTAGTACCGGCAGTTGCGAACACCGGGGAGCTGTTTTTT. Supplemented by reference TRBV9 and TRBJ2-2, the full variable domain reads DSGVTQTPKHLITATGQRVTLRCSPRSGDLSVYWYQQSLDQGLQFLIQYYNGEERAKGNILERFSAQQFPDLHSELNLSSLELGDSALYFCASSVVPAVANTGELFFGEGSRLTVL.

This clonotype has a handful of counts. The genes are TRBV24-1 and TRBJ2-1; D tentatively fits TRBD1 or TRBD2 (5 bases each). V was cut by 1 base and J by 2 bases, with 8 bases left in between. From germline, CDR1 is KGHDR and CDR2 SFDVKD. CDR3 length: 15 residues. CDR3 nucleotide sequence: TGTGCCACCAGTGATTTTGGGGGAGCCTACAATGAGCAGTTCTTC. Translation: CATSDFGGAYNEQFF.

Of note for this clonotype: Since the CDR3 does not end with the conserved phenylalanine or tryptophan, this likely comes from a read error. Because the CDR3's place on the DNA is in doubt, the DNA is left out and the CDR3 is given as listed by TCRdb. This chain connects TRBV7-9 to TRBJ2-2; the tabulated D call, TRBD1, remains unverified against the DNA. CDR1 and CDR2 from the germline V gene are SEHNR and FQNEAQ (reference sequence). Counting both end residues, the CDR3 totals 14 amino acids. The CDR3 sequence is CASSLSNQPQQFGV.

Remarks on this clonotype: The junction departs from the called germline gene at one end, perhaps through a read error. This chain links TRBV7-8 with TRBJ2-1; D remains ambiguous. The CDR3 is 16 amino acids. Germline loops: CDR1 SGHVS, CDR2 FQNEAQ. The CDR3 DNA follows: TGTGCCAGCAGCTTAGAAAGAGGTGGCGGTACGCATGATCAGTTCTTC. It is translated as CASSLERGGGTHDQFF. Together with reference TRBV7-8 and TRBJ2-1, the CDR3 gives the full variable domain: GAGVSQSPRYKVAKRGQDVALRCDPISGHVSLFWYQQALGQGPEFLTYFQNEAQLDKSGLPSDRFFAERPEGSVSTLKIQRTQQEDSAVYLCASSLERGGGTHDQFFGPGTRLTVL.

This clonotype turned up a few times. The rearrangement joins TRBV2 to TRBJ1-5; tentative D call: TRBD1 (6 bases). V lost 6 bases to trimming and J lost 9 bases, with 15 bases between them. This CDR3 is built from 13 residues. Germline lookup yields CDR1 SNHLY and CDR2 FYNNEI. The DNA for the CDR3 is TGTGCCAGCAGGTCTAGCGGGGGCCTGCCCCAGCATTTT. Translated, it gives CASRSSGGLPQHF.

To note about this clonotype: The final CDR3 position lacks the conserved phenylalanine or tryptophan, pointing to a likely read error. The DNA is left out, because the CDR3 cannot be placed on it with certainty; the CDR3 is given as TCRdb lists it. The V gene is TRBV2, the J gene TRBJ1-1; the table's D call, TRBD1, was not checked against the DNA. From germline, CDR1 is SNHLY and CDR2 FYNNEI. 16 amino acids form the CDR3, both terminal residues included. CDR3: CASGGGGTDTQTFGPG.

The rearrangement links TRBV19 to TRBJ1-6; D possibly corresponds to TRBD1 (6 bases). Germline assignment: CDR1 LNHDA and CDR2 SQIVND (reference sequence). This CDR3 comprises 13 residues. Trimming cost V 6 bases and J 9 bases, with 12 bases left between them. The CDR3 sequence: CASRGGPSSPLHF. CDR3 sequence (DNA): TGTGCCAGTAGGGGGGGGCCCAGTTCACCCCTCCACTTT.

This chain connects TRBV4-3 to TRBJ1-2; no clear D gene. The CDR3 length is 12 residues. Germline CDR1 LGHNA, CDR2 YSLEER. Between the trimmed V and J ends, which lost 1 base and 8 bases, there was a span of 8 bases. The CDR3 DNA reads TGCGCCAGCAGCCAAGGGGTAGGGGGCTACACCTTC. Protein product: CASSQGVGGYTF.

The chain carries TRBV5-4 and TRBJ1-6; D unclear. This CDR3 has 14 amino acids. Trimming stripped 0 bases from V and 9 bases from J, with 10 bases between. Per germline, CDR1 SGHNT and CDR2 YYREEE (reference sequence). CDR3 in DNA: TGTGCCAGCAGCTTGGCTAGCGCACTTTCACCCCTCCACTTT. This gives the protein CASSLASALSPLHF.

For this clonotype: As the CDR3 is not closed by the conserved phenylalanine or tryptophan, this likely results from a read error. This rearrangement joins TRBV19 to TRBJ1-6; D not resolved. The V gene lost 9 bases and the J gene lost 13 bases, with 28 bases spanning the gap. Germline V CDR1 and CDR2: LNHDA, SQIVND (reference sequence). This CDR3 region has 16 residues. CDR3 nucleotide sequence: TGTGCCAGCAGACAACCTAGGGCGGACTACAATGAGCCCCTCCACGTT. It encodes CASRQPRADYNEPLHV.

The genes are TRBV6-5 and TRBJ1-6, with D unclear. V shed 8 bases and J shed 5 bases, with 16 bases lying between them. The CDR3 is made up of 15 amino acids. CDR1 and CDR2 from the germline V gene are MNHEY and SVGAGI. The CDR3: CASVQGRLDNSPLHF. The CDR3 DNA follows: TGTGCCAGCGTACAAGGCCGACTCGATAATTCACCCCTCCACTTT.

Note on this clonotype: One end of the junction fails to match germline, which may point to a read error. This chain uses TRBV2 with TRBJ2-3, with 10 bases identical to TRBD2. The germline V gene encodes CDR1 SNHLY and CDR2 FYNNEI. The CDR3 is 14 amino acids. CDR3: CASSLAGGPETQFF. The CDR3 DNA follows: TGTGCCAGCAGTTTAGCGGGAGGTCCTGAGACGCAGTTTTTT.